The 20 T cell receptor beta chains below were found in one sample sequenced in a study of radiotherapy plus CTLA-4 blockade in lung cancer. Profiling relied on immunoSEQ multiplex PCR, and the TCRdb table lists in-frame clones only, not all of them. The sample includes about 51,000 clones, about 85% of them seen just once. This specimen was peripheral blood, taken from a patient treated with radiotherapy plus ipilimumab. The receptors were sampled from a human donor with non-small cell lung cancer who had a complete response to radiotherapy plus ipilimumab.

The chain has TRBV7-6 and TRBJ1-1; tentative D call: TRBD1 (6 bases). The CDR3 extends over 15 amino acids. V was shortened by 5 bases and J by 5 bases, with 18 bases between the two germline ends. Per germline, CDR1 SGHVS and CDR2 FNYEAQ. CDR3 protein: CASSPRAGDGTEAFF. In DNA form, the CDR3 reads TGTGCCAGCAGCCCTAGAGCAGGGGATGGGACTGAAGCTTTCTTT.

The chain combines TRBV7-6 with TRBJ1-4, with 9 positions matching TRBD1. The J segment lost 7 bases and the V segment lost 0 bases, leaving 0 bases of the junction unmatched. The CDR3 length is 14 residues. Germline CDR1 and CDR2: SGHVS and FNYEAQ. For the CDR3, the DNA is TGTGCCAGCAGCTTAGCGGACAGGGGTGAAAAACTGTTTTTT. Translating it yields CASSLADRGEKLFF.

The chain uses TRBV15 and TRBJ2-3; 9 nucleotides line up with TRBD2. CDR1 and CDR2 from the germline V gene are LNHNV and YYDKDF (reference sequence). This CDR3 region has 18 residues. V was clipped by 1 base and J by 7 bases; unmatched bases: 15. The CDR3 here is CATSRGLGTSLLTNTQYF. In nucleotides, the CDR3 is TGTGCCACCAGCAGAGGGTTGGGGACTAGCTTATTAACGAATACGCAGTATTTT.

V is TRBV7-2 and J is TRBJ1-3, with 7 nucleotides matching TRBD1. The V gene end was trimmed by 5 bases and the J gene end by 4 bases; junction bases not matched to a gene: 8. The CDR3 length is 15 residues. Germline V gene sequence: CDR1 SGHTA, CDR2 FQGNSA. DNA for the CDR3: TGTGCCAGCAGCCCTCAGGGGGTGGGAGGAAACACCATATATTTT. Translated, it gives CASSPQGVGGNTIYF.

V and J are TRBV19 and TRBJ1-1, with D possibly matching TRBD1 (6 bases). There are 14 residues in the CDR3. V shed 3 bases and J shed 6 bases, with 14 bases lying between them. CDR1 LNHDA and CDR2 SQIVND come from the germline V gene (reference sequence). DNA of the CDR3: TGTGCCAGTAGTATGTTCACTCGGACAGCTGAAGCTTTCTTT. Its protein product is CASSMFTRTAEAFF.

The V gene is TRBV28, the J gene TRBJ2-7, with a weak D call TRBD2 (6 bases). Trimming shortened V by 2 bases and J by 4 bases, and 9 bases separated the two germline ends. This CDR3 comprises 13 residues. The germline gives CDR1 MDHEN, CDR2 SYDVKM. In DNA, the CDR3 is TGTGCCAGCAGTTTACGGGGGTGGTACGAGCAGTACGTC. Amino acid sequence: CASSLRGWYEQYV.

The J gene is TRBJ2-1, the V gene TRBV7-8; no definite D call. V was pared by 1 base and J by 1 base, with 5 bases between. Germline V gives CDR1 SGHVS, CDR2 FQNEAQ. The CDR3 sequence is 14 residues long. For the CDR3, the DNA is TGTGCCAGCAGCTTAGGAGGTTCCTACAATGAGCAGTTCTTC. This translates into CASSLGGSYNEQFF.

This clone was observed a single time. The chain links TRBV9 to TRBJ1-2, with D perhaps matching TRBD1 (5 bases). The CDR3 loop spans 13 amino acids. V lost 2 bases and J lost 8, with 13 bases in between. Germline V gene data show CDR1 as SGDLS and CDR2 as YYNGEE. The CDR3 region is CASSVGGLGGYTF. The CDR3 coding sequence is TGTGCCAGCAGCGTCGGGGGATTGGGAGGCTACACCTTC.

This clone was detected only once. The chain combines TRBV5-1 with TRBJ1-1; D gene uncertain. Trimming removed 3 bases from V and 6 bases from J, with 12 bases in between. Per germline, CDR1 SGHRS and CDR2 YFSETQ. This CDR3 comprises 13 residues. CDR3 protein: CASSWTGSAEAFF. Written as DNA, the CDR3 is TGCGCCAGCAGCTGGACGGGGAGCGCTGAAGCTTTCTTT.

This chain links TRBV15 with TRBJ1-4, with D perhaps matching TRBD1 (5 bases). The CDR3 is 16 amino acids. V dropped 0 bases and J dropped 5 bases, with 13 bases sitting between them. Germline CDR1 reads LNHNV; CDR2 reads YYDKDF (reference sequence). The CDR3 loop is CATSRESGQGNEKLFF. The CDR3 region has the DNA TGTGCCACCAGCAGAGAATCTGGGCAGGGAAATGAAAAACTGTTTTTT. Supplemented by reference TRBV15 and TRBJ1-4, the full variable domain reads DAMVIQNPRYQVTQFGKPVTLSCSQTLNHNVMYWYQQKSSQAPKLLFHYYDKDFNNEADTPDNFQSRRPNTSFCFLDIRSPGLGDTAMYLCATSRESGQGNEKLFFGSGTQLSVL.

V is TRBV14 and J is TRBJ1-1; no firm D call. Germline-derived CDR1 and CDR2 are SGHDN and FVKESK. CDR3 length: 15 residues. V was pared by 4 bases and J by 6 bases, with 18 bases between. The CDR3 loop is CASSPLVDLGPEAFF. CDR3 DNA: TGTGCCAGCAGCCCTCTGGTTGATCTTGGCCCTGAAGCTTTCTTT.

The CDR3 DNA reads TGTGCCAGCAGCTTAGCTAGGGGGCGCGGCTATGGCTACACCTTC. Translated, it gives CASSLARGRGYGYTF. The J gene is TRBJ1-2, the V gene TRBV7-2, with TRBD1 matching over 7 bases. Germline CDR1 and CDR2: SGHTA and FQGNSA. This CDR3 is 15 amino acids long. Trimming cost V 0 bases and J 4 bases; bases outside gene matches: 5.

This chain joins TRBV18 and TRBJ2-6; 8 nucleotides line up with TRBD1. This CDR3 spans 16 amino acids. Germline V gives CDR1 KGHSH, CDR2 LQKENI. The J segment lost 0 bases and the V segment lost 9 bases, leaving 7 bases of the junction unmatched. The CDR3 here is CASTGTGLSGANVLTF. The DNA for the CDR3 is TGTGCCAGTACCGGGACAGGCCTCTCTGGGGCCAACGTCCTGACTTTC. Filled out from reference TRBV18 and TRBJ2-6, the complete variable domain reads NAGVMQNPRHLVRRRGQEARLRCSPMKGHSHVYWYRQLPEEGLKFMVYLQKENIIDESGMPKERFSAEFPKEGPSILRIQQVVRGDSAAYFCASTGTGLSGANVLTFGAGSRLTVL.

For the CDR3, the DNA is TGTGCCAGCAGTGAAATGGGGGGTACGGGCTACACCTTC. Translated, it gives CASSEMGGTGYTF. This rearrangement joins TRBV6-1 to TRBJ1-2; perhaps TRBD1 as D (5 bases). The CDR3 consists of 13 residues. Germline CDR1 and CDR2: MNHNS and SASEGT. V dropped 2 bases and J dropped 8 bases, with 12 bases sitting between them.

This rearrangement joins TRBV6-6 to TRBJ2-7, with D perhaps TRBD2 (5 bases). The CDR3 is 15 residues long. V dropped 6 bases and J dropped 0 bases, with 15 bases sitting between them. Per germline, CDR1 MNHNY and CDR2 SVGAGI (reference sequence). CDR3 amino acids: CASSFSSRSSYEQYV. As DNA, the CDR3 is TGTGCCAGCAGCTTCTCTAGCCGGAGCTCCTACGAGCAGTACGTC.

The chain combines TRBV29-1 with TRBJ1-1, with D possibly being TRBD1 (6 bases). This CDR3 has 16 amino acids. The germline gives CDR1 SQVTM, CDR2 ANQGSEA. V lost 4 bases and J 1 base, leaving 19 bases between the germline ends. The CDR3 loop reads CSVGGPKGQGNTEAFF. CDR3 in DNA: TGCAGCGTTGGGGGGCCTAAGGGTCAGGGGAACACTGAAGCTTTCTTT.

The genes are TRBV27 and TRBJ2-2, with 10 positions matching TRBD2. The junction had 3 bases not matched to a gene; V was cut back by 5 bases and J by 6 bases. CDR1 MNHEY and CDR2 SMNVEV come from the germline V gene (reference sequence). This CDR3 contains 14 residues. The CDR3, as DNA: TGTGCCAGCAGTACGCTAGCGGGGGCCGGGGAGCTGTTTTTT. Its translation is CASSTLAGAGELFF.

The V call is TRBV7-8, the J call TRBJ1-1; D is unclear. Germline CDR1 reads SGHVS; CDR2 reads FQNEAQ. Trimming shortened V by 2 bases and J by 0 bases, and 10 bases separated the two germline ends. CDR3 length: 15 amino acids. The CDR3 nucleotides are TGTGCCAGCAGCTTACCCTATGAACTGAACACTGAAGCTTTCTTT. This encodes CASSLPYELNTEAFF.

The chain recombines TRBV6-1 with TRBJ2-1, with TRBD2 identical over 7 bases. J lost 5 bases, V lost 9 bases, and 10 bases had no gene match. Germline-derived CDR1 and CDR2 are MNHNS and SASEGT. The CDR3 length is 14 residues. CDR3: CASGVSSGDNEQFF. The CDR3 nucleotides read TGTGCCAGTGGGGTATCCAGCGGGGACAATGAGCAGTTCTTC.

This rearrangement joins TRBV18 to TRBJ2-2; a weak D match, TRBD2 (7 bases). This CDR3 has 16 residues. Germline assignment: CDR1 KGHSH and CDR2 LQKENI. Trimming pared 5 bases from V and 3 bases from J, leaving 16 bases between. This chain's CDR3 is CASSTGTGRDTGELFF. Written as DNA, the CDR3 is TGTGCCAGCTCAACGGGCACAGGGAGGGACACCGGGGAGCTGTTTTTT.